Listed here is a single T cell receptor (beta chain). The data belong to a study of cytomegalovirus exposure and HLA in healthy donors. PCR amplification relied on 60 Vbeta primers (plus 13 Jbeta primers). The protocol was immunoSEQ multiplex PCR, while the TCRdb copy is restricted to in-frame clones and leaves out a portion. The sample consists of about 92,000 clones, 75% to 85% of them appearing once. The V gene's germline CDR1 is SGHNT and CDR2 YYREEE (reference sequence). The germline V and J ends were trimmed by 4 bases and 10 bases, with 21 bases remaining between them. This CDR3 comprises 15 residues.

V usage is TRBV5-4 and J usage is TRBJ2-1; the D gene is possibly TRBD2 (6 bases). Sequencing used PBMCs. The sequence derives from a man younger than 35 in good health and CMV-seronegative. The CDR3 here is CASSPGGPTDIEQFF. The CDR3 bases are TGTGCCAGCAGCCCCGGGGGTCCCACAGATATCGAGCAGTTCTTC.